This TCR beta chain was sequenced during a study of PD-1 blockade in mismatch repair-deficient tumors. V lost 1 base and J 0 bases, leaving 12 bases between the germline ends. CDR3 length: 16 residues. CDR1 and CDR2 (germline): SGHTA, FQGNSA. Sequencing used immunoSEQ multiplex PCR; TCRdb keeps in-frame clones, though not all of them. The sample contains 120,000 or so clones, roughly 86% of which appear only once. The gene calls are TRBV7-2 and TRBJ1-1; perhaps TRBD1 as D (5 bases). The material was peripheral blood, obtained 44 weeks after starting pembrolizumab. This clonotype originated in an adult with mismatch repair-deficient cancer. DNA for the CDR3: TGTGCCAGCAGCTTAGTCGTGAGGGGATTGAACACTGAAGCTTTCTTT. This translates into CASSLVVRGLNTEAFF.